This T cell receptor beta chain stems from a study of identifying expanded T cells in peripheral blood. Sequenced by immunoSEQ multiplex PCR; TCRdb stores in-frame clones only, minus some. The sample lists 100,000 or so clones, roughly 87% occurring once. Collection occurred without any documented infections or immune events in donors. Germline CDR1 is SGDLS and CDR2 is YYNGEE. Losses at the gene ends were 5 bases for V and 5 bases for J; bases not matched to a gene: 11. CDR3 length equals 15 residues. Findings and limits, study-wide: Over about two and four weeks, about 15 and 18 clones changed, versus roughly 1.1 between replicates. Across healthy donors, higher total template counts meant significantly greater roughly two-week count variance.

In the case of this clone: Its antigen is undetermined.

Sequenced input: blood. The receptor was isolated from a person aged 18-70 years in good health. The chain is built from TRBV9 and TRBJ1-2, with TRBD1 matching 8 bases. The CDR3: CASRPGTGSEYGYTF. In DNA, the CDR3 is TGTGCCAGCAGGCCCGGGACAGGCTCCGAGTATGGCTACACCTTC.